This is a list of T cell receptor beta chains from one sample in a study of type 1 regulatory T cells. TCRdb analysed the reads with MiXCR anew, one entry per CDR3 protein. The repertoire has 40,000 to 50,000 distinct CDR3 sequences, 12% of them found once; the top ten carry around 7.5%. What these receptors recognize is not known. Sequencing used cultured non-Tr1 T cells, either the whole culture or a sorted T cell fraction (not recorded which). The receptors were gathered from a human donor in good health. CDR3s include the opening cysteine and the closing phenylalanine or tryptophan.

j_call	v_call	cdr3_aa
TRBJ2-2	TRBV15	CATSRGLGPLNTGELFF
TRBJ2-4	TRBV5-4	CASSLSGDAVIQYF
TRBJ2-7	TRBV14	CASSQFNEQYF
TRBJ1-1	TRBV18	CASSPPSLGRNTEAFF
TRBJ1-2	TRBV4-2	CASSQDPDRTSFGYTF
TRBJ1-2	TRBV12-3/TRBV12-4	CASTPDSFSYGYTF
TRBJ1-5	TRBV6-1	CASRDHISLRAQPQHF
TRBJ2-7	TRBV10-3	CAIGTNEQYF
TRBJ2-7	TRBV5-1	CASSMEGGSYEQYF
TRBJ1-1	TRBV9	CASSLMGDTEAFF
TRBJ2-3	TRBV7-2	CASSSQTGDWQYF
TRBJ2-3	TRBV18	CASSPLAGVPDTQYF
TRBJ2-7	TRBV4-2	CASSQEVAAVLYEQYF
TRBJ2-2	TRBV25-1	CASSETLGTASQTGIYTGELFF
TRBJ1-4	TRBV27	CASSLQGAGEKLFF
TRBJ2-2	TRBV28	CASSGDGKLNTGELFF
TRBJ2-6	TRBV28	CASSLRVGSGANVLTF
TRBJ2-5	TRBV9	CASSVRWNPVETQYF
TRBJ2-3	TRBV18	CASSGGSTDTQYF
TRBJ2-4	TRBV20-1	CSARSGQGKNIQYF
TRBJ2-7	TRBV6-5	CASSPTGQGLGYEQYF
TRBJ2-2	TRBV3-1	CASSQAGARELFF
TRBJ2-5	TRBV10-3	CAIRSDQETQYF
TRBJ1-2	TRBV9	CASSVEEGANYGYTF
TRBJ1-5	TRBV7-2	CASSLGPLRAQHF
TRBJ2-3	TRBV20-1	CSASYQRSYTDTQYF
TRBJ2-5	TRBV20-1	CSARRGLVQETQYF
TRBJ1-2	TRBV7-2	CAGSLDSAASTYGYTF
TRBJ2-3	TRBV30	CAWRASRTSGSTDTQYF
TRBJ1-2	TRBV20-1	CSARDPRDYGYTF
TRBJ1-2	TRBV7-2	CASSLDGSGYTF
TRBJ2-5	TRBV18	CASSPKAQGTQYF
TRBJ2-6	TRBV30	CAWSVRTSGANVLTF
TRBJ2-1	TRBV20-1	CSARRTSGGYSSYNEQFF
TRBJ2-7	TRBV9	CASSVNSGSYEQYF
TRBJ1-2	TRBV6-1	CATTVDRGYGYTF
TRBJ2-5	TRBV10-3	CAISATDRAGGETQYF
TRBJ2-3	TRBV5-8	CASSLAATTDTQYF
TRBJ2-5	TRBV20-1	CSARGMGGSLRTQYF
TRBJ2-3	TRBV15	CATSRRSDTQYF
TRBJ2-5	TRBV9	CASSPVGQKETQYF
TRBJ2-1	TRBV27	CASSLRSPGNEQFF
TRBJ2-7	TRBV4-2	CASSQGGLAGVAYEQYF
TRBJ1-5	TRBV12-3/TRBV12-4	CASRPQASNQPQHF
TRBJ2-3	TRBV11-2	CASSLDGGGDTQYF
TRBJ1-1	TRBV20-1	CSARDNNGPREEAFF
TRBJ1-5	TRBV2	CASSEAIGNQPQHF
TRBJ2-3	TRBV2	CASSELAGVTDTQYF